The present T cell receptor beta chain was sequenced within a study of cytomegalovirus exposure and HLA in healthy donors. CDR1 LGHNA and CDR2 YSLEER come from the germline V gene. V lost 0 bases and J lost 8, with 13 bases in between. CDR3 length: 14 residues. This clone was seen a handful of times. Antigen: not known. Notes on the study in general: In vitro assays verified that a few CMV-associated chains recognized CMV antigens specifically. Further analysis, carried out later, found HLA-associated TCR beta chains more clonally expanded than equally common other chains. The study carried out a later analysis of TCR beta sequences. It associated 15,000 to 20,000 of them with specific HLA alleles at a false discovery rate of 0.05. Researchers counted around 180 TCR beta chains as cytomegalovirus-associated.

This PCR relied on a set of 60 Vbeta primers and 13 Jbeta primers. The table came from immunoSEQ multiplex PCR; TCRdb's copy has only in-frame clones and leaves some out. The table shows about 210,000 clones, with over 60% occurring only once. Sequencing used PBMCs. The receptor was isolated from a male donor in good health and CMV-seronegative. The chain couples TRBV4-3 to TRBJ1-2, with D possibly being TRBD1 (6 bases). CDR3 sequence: CASSQDWDIPGYTF. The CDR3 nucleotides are TGCGCCAGCAGCCAAGATTGGGACATCCCCGGCTACACCTTC.